The clone carrying this T cell receptor beta chain was found many times. TCR beta cDNA came from approximately 490 ng total RNA, primed with a constant-region primer. Nested multiplex PCR, run for three rounds with slightly modified ARM-PCR, yielded TCR beta libraries. Forward primers for TRBV1-TRBV30 and a C-beta reverse primer served the first two PCR rounds, at around 9 cycles each. TCRdb reanalysed the multiplex PCR reads using MiXCR and keeps one entry per CDR3 protein. The data show 100,000 to 150,000 distinct CDR3 sequences, with 55% to 75% seen just once and 8.4% held by the top ten. The data stem from a study of tumor-infiltrating lymphocytes in primary liver carcinoma. The V end lost 0 bases, the J end lost 10 bases, and 13 bases lay between the germline ends. This CDR3 region has 13 residues. Germline CDR1 SGHRS, CDR2 YFSETQ. Each 20-30 mg portion of unsorted bulk tissue served as the source for co-extraction of RNA and DNA.

The sample was liver tumor tissue from sampling region 3. Subset meaning: tumor region T3, left-lateral pole. The J gene is TRBJ2-5, the V gene TRBV5-1; a weak D match, TRBD2 (5 bases). The sequence came from a woman aged 55-70 years with primary liver carcinoma and hepatitis B virus infection. Written as DNA, the CDR3 is TGCGCCAGCAGCTTGGAGCGGTCGTTAGACCAGTACTTC. It codes for CASSLERSLDQYF.